This TCR beta chain was obtained from a study of human T cells and chemical hapten exposure. V was clipped by 7 bases and J by 5 bases, with 14 bases between them. This CDR3 contains 13 residues. This clonotype was seen at least ten times. Within the library, unique molecular identifiers were attached to each individual cDNA molecule. TCRdb reanalysed the RACE reads using MiXCR and keeps one entry per CDR3 protein. This sample carries 50,000 to 70,000 distinct CDR3 sequences, over 9% of them seen once, and the ten largest clones take around 10%. Documented time point: pre-sensitization, week 0. Treatment of the sample: therapeutic diphenylcyclopropenone sensitization with weekly scalp DPC.

The clonotype comes from a middle-aged man with alopecia areata. Some clones in this sample may be carry-over from other donors' samples. The chain uses TRBV12-3 or TRBV12-4 and TRBJ1-1, with D perhaps matching TRBD1 (6 bases). This material consisted of whole blood, taken in connection with sensitization to the hapten diphenylcyclopropenone (DPC). CDR3 protein: CASTHRVGTEAFF. CDR3 coding DNA: TGTGCCAGCACCCACAGGGTAGGAACTGAAGCTTTCTTT.